The clone carrying this T cell receptor (beta chain) has only a few counts. Its antigen is not known. These data originate in a study of cytomegalovirus exposure and HLA in healthy donors. Whole-study findings and limits: There were reportedly fewer N-insertions in an Asian-associated ancestry cluster than the roughly 670-donor mean, in a later analysis. Associated with HLA alleles at 0.05 false discovery rate in a later analysis were 15,000 to 20,000 TCR beta sequences.

Germline V CDR1 and CDR2: SGHDT, YYEEEE. The CDR3 extends over 14 amino acids. Trimming removed 0 bases at V and 4 bases at J, with 8 bases between. The PCR contained 60 Vbeta and 13 Jbeta primers. The assay was immunoSEQ multiplex PCR, and TCRdb's table has in-frame clones only and misses some. The table shows about 130,000 clones, with about four fifths occurring only once. This chain connects TRBV5-6 to TRBJ1-5, with D possibly TRBD1 on 6 matching bases. The TCR comes from a young man in good health and CMV-seronegative. Sequenced sample: PBMCs. CDR3 protein: CASSLGDRNQPQHF. CDR3 DNA: TGTGCCAGCAGCTTGGGAGACAGGAATCAGCCCCAGCATTTT.